This TCR beta chain came from a study of T cells after yellow fever vaccination. This CDR3 is built from 16 residues. After removal of 5 bases from V and 0 bases from J, the junction contained 6 bases not matched to a gene. 5'RACE template switching generated TCR cDNA, adding a universal primer site and UMIs. TCRdb ran MiXCR on the 5' RACE reads and lists one entry per CDR3 protein. The sample has around 550,000 distinct CDR3 sequences; 15% to 20% are singletons. This clonotype was counted between two and nine times. The chain recombines TRBV12-3 or TRBV12-4 with TRBJ2-1; 8 bases fit TRBD2. Source: PBMCs, taken 15 days after the yellow fever booster vaccination. The clonotype was recovered from a man under 40 who received the YFV17D yellow fever vaccine. The CDR3 region has the DNA TGTGCCAGCAGTGGGTTGGGGACTAGCTCCTACAATGAGCAGTTCTTC. Amino acid sequence: CASSGLGTSSYNEQFF.